This entry features one T cell receptor (beta chain) sequence. The data were taken from a study of control samples from healthy donors and cancer patients. CDR1 and CDR2 (germline): SGHKS, YYEKEE (reference sequence). The CDR3 runs 15 residues. V lost 1 base, J lost 2 bases, and 10 bases lay in between. The table came from immunoSEQ multiplex PCR; TCRdb's copy has only in-frame clones and leaves some out. This repertoire shows about 100,000 clones, about 90% found once; its top ten account for 15% to 20%. This receptor was identified in a woman aged 45-60 years in good health. The chain recombines TRBV5-5 with TRBJ2-1, with D unclear. Specimen: blood. CDR3 residues: CASSLRLTTYNEQFF. DNA for the CDR3: TGTGCCAGCAGCTTGAGGCTGACCACCTACAATGAGCAGTTCTTC.